This entry lists 10 T cell receptor beta chains sequenced from one sample in a study of control samples from healthy donors and cancer patients. Measured with immunoSEQ multiplex PCR; TCRdb has only the in-frame clones, and not every one. The sample records 90,000 to 100,000 clones, approximately 81% being singletons. The sequenced material came from blood. All receptors derive from a woman aged 30 to 39 in good health.

The rearrangement uses TRBV5-1 and TRBJ1-6; no definite D call. Germline CDR1 and CDR2: SGHRS and YFSETQ. V dropped 0 bases and J dropped 9 bases, with 10 bases sitting between them. The CDR3 extends over 14 amino acids. Here the CDR3 reads CASSLGGKSSPLHF. Written as DNA, the CDR3 is TGCGCCAGCAGCTTGGGCGGGAAAAGTTCACCCCTCCACTTT.

The chain combines TRBV6-6 with TRBJ2-2; 11 positions agree with TRBD2. The germline V gene encodes CDR1 MNHNY and CDR2 SVGAGI (reference sequence). The CDR3 totals 16 residues. Losses at the gene ends were 2 bases for V and 6 bases for J; bases not matched to a gene: 5. The CDR3 spells CASSYPLAGGPGELFF. CDR3 bases: TGTGCCAGCAGTTACCCTCTAGCGGGGGGACCCGGGGAGCTGTTTTTT.

The chain combines TRBV11-3 with TRBJ2-3; 8 bases fit TRBD2. J was trimmed by 5 bases and V by 5 bases; bases with no gene match: 9. The CDR3 spans 15 residues. Germline V gene lookup returns CDR1 SGHNT and CDR2 YENEEA. DNA of the CDR3: TGTGCCAGCAGCCCCGATAATCGGGGGGGAGATACGCAGTATTTT. Translating gives CASSPDNRGGDTQYF.

The rearrangement uses TRBV9 and TRBJ1-1; unclear D gene. The CDR3 totals 14 residues. The ends were cut back, 0 bases at V and 1 base at J, with 7 bases in the middle. From germline, CDR1 is SGDLS and CDR2 YYNGEE. CDR3 sequence: CASSVARSNTEAFF. The CDR3 DNA reads TGTGCCAGCAGCGTAGCCAGGTCGAACACTGAAGCTTTCTTT.

This chain connects TRBV28 to TRBJ1-2; D is perhaps TRBD1 (6 bases). CDR3 length: 15 amino acids. V lost 3 bases to trimming and J lost 4 bases, with 15 bases between them. Germline values: CDR1 MDHEN, CDR2 SYDVKM. The CDR3 sequence is CASSFRGALIYGYTF. The CDR3 DNA is TGTGCCAGCAGTTTCCGGGGGGCGCTGATCTATGGCTACACCTTC.

The chain joins TRBV12-3 or TRBV12-4 to TRBJ2-7; the match to TRBD1 covers 7 bases. J was trimmed by 8 bases and V by 6 bases; bases with no gene match: 10. The length of the CDR3 is 13 residues. The CDR3 loop is CASRSRTGGQQYF. Here the CDR3 DNA reads TGTGCCAGCAGGTCCAGGACAGGCGGACAGCAGTACTTC.

This clone was counted between two and nine times. This chain uses TRBV2 with TRBJ1-5, with a weak D call TRBD1 (6 bases). This CDR3 is 14 amino acids long. The V and J ends lost 6 bases and 3 bases respectively, with 12 bases between them. CDR1 SNHLY and CDR2 FYNNEI come from the germline V gene. The DNA for the CDR3 is TGTGCCAGCAGGAGGGACATGATCAATCAGCCCCAGCATTTT. It specifies CASRRDMINQPQHF. Complete variable domain (other parts from reference TRBV2 and TRBJ1-5): EPEVTQTPSHQVTQMGQEVILRCVPISNHLYFYWYRQILGQKVEFLVSFYNNEISEKSEIFDDQFSVERPDGSNFTLKIRSTKLEDSAMYFCASRRDMINQPQHFGDGTRLSIL.

V is TRBV9 and J is TRBJ1-1; TRBD1 aligns across 7 bases. CDR1 SGDLS and CDR2 YYNGEE come from the germline V gene. The CDR3 length is 20 residues. The ends lost 3 bases at V and 5 bases at J; junction bases unmatched: 25. The CDR3 protein is CASSAIATGRNIYIGTEAFF. CDR3 DNA sequence: TGTGCCAGCAGCGCGATCGCGACAGGGCGCAATATCTATATAGGTACTGAAGCTTTCTTT.

The V and J genes are TRBV3-1 (or the pseudogene TRBV3-2) and TRBJ1-2; weak D call: TRBD1 (6 bases). V was pared by 1 base and J by 6 bases, with 12 bases between. The CDR3 length is 14 residues. Germline loops: CDR1 LGHDT, CDR2 YNNKEL (reference sequence). The CDR3 reads CASSQVAGVDGYTF. CDR3 sequence (DNA): TGTGCCAGCAGCCAAGTCGCAGGGGTGGATGGCTACACCTTC.

This clone was picked up a small number of times. This rearrangement joins TRBV19 to TRBJ2-4, with 7 bases aligning to TRBD1. Germline CDR1 and CDR2: LNHDA and SQIVND (reference sequence). V was clipped by 5 bases and J by 6 bases; unmatched bases: 7. The CDR3 has 14 amino acids. The CDR3 DNA reads as TGTGCCAGTAGTGTCACCGGGACAGCAAACATTCAGTACTTC. This gives the protein CASSVTGTANIQYF.